Following are 32 T cell receptor beta chains from one sample sequenced in a study of CD8 T cells in ankylosing spondylitis. TCRdb re-called the 5' RACE reads through MiXCR, storing one row per CDR3 protein. The sample lists 150,000 to 250,000 distinct CDR3 sequences, 9.5% to 15% occurring once. The sequencing input was blood, either unsorted or a sorted T cell fraction (not recorded which). Receptor source: a male donor with ankylosing spondylitis or in good health (not recorded which).

The chain joins TRBV12-3 or TRBV12-4 to TRBJ1-2; D call uncertain. The V end lost 4 bases, the J end lost 5 bases, and 14 bases lay between the germline ends. This CDR3 comprises 14 residues. CDR3 coding DNA: TGTGCCAGCAGTTACAACGGGGTAGGGTATGGCTACACCTTC. Translated: CASSYNGVGYGYTF.

This clonotype was seen at least ten times. The chain joins TRBV9 to TRBJ2-7; D is tentatively TRBD1 or TRBD2 (5 bases each). V was trimmed by 0 bases and J by 0 bases, leaving 7 bases between them. This CDR3 comprises 14 residues. In germline, CDR1 is SGDLS, CDR2 YYNGEE. CDR3 in DNA: TGTGCCAGCAGCGTAGGGGGGAGCTCCTACGAGCAGTACTTC. It translates to CASSVGGSSYEQYF. The entire variable domain, with the rest obtained from reference TRBV9 and TRBJ2-7, is as follows: DSGVTQTPKHLITATGQRVTLRCSPRSGDLSVYWYQQSLDQGLQFLIQYYNGEERAKGNILERFSAQQFPDLHSELNLSSLELGDSALYFCASSVGGSSYEQYFGPGTRLTVT.

This clonotype was picked up many times. The chain uses TRBV29-1 and TRBJ2-1; 14 nucleotides align to TRBD2. CDR3 length: 14 amino acids. From germline, CDR1 is SQVTM and CDR2 ANQGSEA. The V and J ends lost 6 bases and 7 bases, in that order; junction bases with no gene match: 5. The CDR3 DNA sequence: TGCAGCGTGAGACTAGCGGGAGGGCGGAATGAGCAGTTCTTC. It yields the protein CSVRLAGGRNEQFF.

This clonotype was found a few times. The genes are TRBV27 and TRBJ2-1, with D unresolved. With 6 bases removed from V and 9 bases from J, the gap between germline ends came to 9 bases. The CDR3 spans 11 residues. Looked up from germline, CDR1 is MNHEY and CDR2 is SMNVEV (reference sequence). Here the CDR3 reads CASSSYGEQFF. As DNA, the CDR3 is TGTGCCAGCAGCTCCTATGGTGAGCAGTTCTTC.

This sequence joins TRBV12-3 or TRBV12-4 and TRBJ1-2; D might be TRBD1 (5 bases). This CDR3 spans 14 amino acids. V lost 10 bases and J 0 bases, leaving 15 bases between the germline ends. The CDR3 nucleotides are TGTGCCACCCGACCGGGGCCTCCTAACTATGGCTACACCTTC. Residues: CATRPGPPNYGYTF.

This rearrangement joins TRBV12-3 or TRBV12-4 to TRBJ2-7, with TRBD2 as a possible D gene (5 bases). This CDR3 has 12 amino acids. The V and J ends lost 5 bases and 3 bases respectively, with 8 bases between them. CDR3 sequence reads: CASSQDYYEQYF. The CDR3 bases are TGTGCCAGCAGTCAAGACTACTACGAGCAGTACTTC.

This clonotype was recorded many times. This rearrangement joins TRBV5-5 to TRBJ2-1; D not certain. V was shortened by 4 bases and J by 4 bases, with 15 bases between the two germline ends. The CDR3 is 15 amino acids. Germline CDR1 and CDR2: SGHKS and YYEKEE (reference sequence). Written as DNA, the CDR3 is TGTGCCAGCAGCGTAGGATGGAGAGGATACAATGAGCAGTTCTTC. As protein: CASSVGWRGYNEQFF.

The rearrangement links TRBV25-1 to TRBJ2-3; TRBD2 matches 7 bases. The CDR3 consists of 16 residues. Trimming cost V 0 bases and J 2 bases; bases outside gene matches: 5. CDR1 and CDR2 (germline): MGHDK, SYGVNS. Here the CDR3 DNA reads TGTGCCAGCAGTGAATACGCGGGAGTAGCCACAGATACGCAGTATTTT. It encodes CASSEYAGVATDTQYF.

The sample holds a few counts of this clonotype. V gene TRBV3-1 combines with J gene TRBJ2-1, with D perhaps matching TRBD1 or TRBD2 (5 bases each). The CDR3 has 17 amino acids. V lost 4 bases, J lost 3 bases, and 19 bases lay in between. Germline-derived CDR1 and CDR2 are LGHDT and YNNKEL (reference sequence). The CDR3 loop is CASSPTHYGDLYNEQFF. CDR3 bases: TGTGCCAGCAGCCCTACTCACTACGGGGACCTCTACAATGAGCAGTTCTTC.

This clonotype has a count of ten or more. The chain employs TRBV27 and TRBJ2-2; the D is unclear. Germline-derived CDR1 and CDR2 are MNHEY and SMNVEV (reference sequence). The CDR3 extends over 17 amino acids. The V end was cut by 7 bases, the J end by 7 bases, with 25 bases between. The CDR3 reads CASTSLINSLFGGELFF. CDR3 DNA sequence: TGTGCCAGCACCTCTCTGATTAACTCCCTCTTCGGCGGGGAGCTGTTTTTT.

This clonotype was picked up many times. The V and J genes are TRBV29-1 and TRBJ2-5, with TRBD2 as a possible D gene (6 bases). Germline V gives CDR1 SQVTM, CDR2 ANQGSEA. The CDR3 has 13 amino acids. V was shortened by 8 bases and J by 5 bases, with 18 bases between the two germline ends. The CDR3 here is CSTVDYPGETQYF. CDR3 nucleotide sequence: TGCAGCACCGTGGACTATCCGGGGGAGACCCAGTACTTC.

This clonotype was detected only a few times. The chain is built from TRBV7-9 and TRBJ2-7; 8 bases agree with TRBD2. Trimming removed 2 bases from V and 2 bases from J; junction bases left unmatched: 2. This CDR3 has 14 amino acids. In germline, CDR1 is SEHNR, CDR2 FQNEAQ (reference sequence). The CDR3 DNA sequence: TGTGCCAGCAGCTTATGGACTAGCCCCTACGAGCAGTACTTC. Amino acid sequence: CASSLWTSPYEQYF.

The chain combines TRBV11-3 with TRBJ2-7; TRBD1 aligns across 7 bases. With 1 base clipped from V and 3 bases from J, the junction kept 9 bases outside the gene matches. The CDR3 sequence is 16 residues long. Looked up from germline, CDR1 is SGHNT and CDR2 is YENEEA. CDR3 amino acids: CASSLVRTGDFYEQYF. The CDR3 coding sequence is TGTGCCAGCAGCTTAGTAAGGACAGGAGACTTCTACGAGCAGTACTTC.

The genes are TRBV6-2 or TRBV6-3 and TRBJ2-1; unclear D gene. The CDR3 spans 14 residues. Trimming stripped 6 bases from V and 5 bases from J, with 14 bases between. Per germline, CDR1 MNHEY and CDR2 SVGEGT. The CDR3 sequence: CASSGLINHNEQFF. The CDR3, as DNA: TGTGCCAGCAGCGGGCTCATTAACCACAATGAGCAGTTCTTC.

This chain connects TRBV6-2 or TRBV6-3 to TRBJ2-5; the D gene is possibly TRBD1 (6 bases). With 6 bases removed from V and 0 bases from J, the gap between germline ends came to 11 bases. The germline V gene encodes CDR1 MNHEY and CDR2 SVGEGT. This CDR3 is built from 14 residues. CDR3 in DNA: TGTGCCAGCAGGGGACAAGGGTACCAAGAGACCCAGTACTTC. As protein: CASRGQGYQETQYF.

This chain connects TRBV30 to TRBJ2-3; D is ambiguous. V gave up 0 bases and J gave up 8 bases, with 9 bases separating them. Germline lookup yields CDR1 GTSNPN and CDR2 SVGIG (reference sequence). The CDR3 sequence is 12 residues long. CDR3 in DNA: TGTGCCTGGAGTGTTTTCCTCGGTACGCAGTATTTT. Translated, it gives CAWSVFLGTQYF.

The chain is built from TRBV20-1 and TRBJ2-1; 10 nucleotides line up with TRBD2. Germline values: CDR1 DFQATT, CDR2 SNEGSKA (reference sequence). The CDR3 loop spans 19 amino acids. With 0 bases clipped from V and 0 bases from J, the junction kept 11 bases outside the gene matches. The CDR3 DNA is TGCAGTGCTAGAGATCTCTTCCAGCTAGCGGGAGACTCCTACAATGAGCAGTTCTTC. Residues: CSARDLFQLAGDSYNEQFF.

In this sample, this clonotype turned up a few times. This chain uses TRBV27 with TRBJ2-7; TRBD1 matches at 8 bases. CDR1 MNHEY and CDR2 SMNVEV come from the germline V gene (reference sequence). The CDR3 is 13 residues long. The ends lost 3 bases at V and 7 bases at J; junction bases unmatched: 5. The CDR3 region is CASSLSTGGEQYF. CDR3 nucleotides: TGTGCCAGCAGTTTGTCTACAGGGGGTGAGCAGTACTTC.

The V call is TRBV12-3 or TRBV12-4, the J call TRBJ2-5; TRBD2 matches at 10 bases. CDR3 length equals 15 residues. J lost 5 bases, V lost 5 bases, and 8 bases had no gene match. This CDR3 reads CASSPILAGWETQYF. DNA for the CDR3: TGTGCCAGCAGTCCCATACTAGCGGGGTGGGAGACCCAGTACTTC.

The V and J genes are TRBV6-5 and TRBJ2-2; 12 bases line up with TRBD2. The junction had 5 bases not matched to a gene; V was cut back by 2 bases and J by 4 bases. The CDR3 length is 17 residues. Germline V gene sequence: CDR1 MNHEY, CDR2 SVGAGI. The DNA for the CDR3 is TGTGCCAGCAGTTACCCCGGACTAGCGGGACTCACCGGGGAGCTGTTTTTT. Translated: CASSYPGLAGLTGELFF.

This CDR3 is CASSFTILAGGAPSPHEQYF. In DNA, the CDR3 is TGCGCCAGCAGCTTCACAATTTTAGCGGGTGGGGCCCCCTCCCCTCACGAGCAGTACTTC. The chain uses TRBV4-1 and TRBJ2-7, with TRBD2 matching over 7 bases. From germline, CDR1 is MGHRA and CDR2 YSYEKL. The CDR3 length is 20 residues. V trimming: 5 bases; J trimming: 5 bases; junction bases outside the gene matches: 27.

The chain joins TRBV3-1 to TRBJ2-5; 14 bases are a match to TRBD2. The CDR3 consists of 15 residues. Germline values: CDR1 LGHDT, CDR2 YNNKEL (reference sequence). Unmatched junction bases numbered 2, after V lost 3 bases and J lost 5 bases. DNA for the CDR3: TGTGCCAGCAGCCACGGACTAGCGGGGGGCGAGACCCAGTACTTC. Protein: CASSHGLAGGETQYF.

In its sample, this clonotype was seen a few times. V and J are TRBV12-3 or TRBV12-4 and TRBJ2-7; 7 positions match TRBD1. The ends lost 7 bases at V and 0 bases at J; junction bases unmatched: 6. This CDR3 has 14 amino acids. The CDR3 sequence: CASTPGTVSYEQYF. CDR3 nucleotide sequence: TGTGCCAGCACCCCCGGGACAGTCTCCTACGAGCAGTACTTC.

This clonotype was detected a few times. This chain uses TRBV12-3 or TRBV12-4 with TRBJ2-1; no clear D gene. V lost 0 bases, J lost 0 bases, and 6 bases lay in between. The CDR3 has 15 amino acids. The CDR3 sequence is CASSLAASSYNEQFF. In DNA, the CDR3 is TGTGCCAGCAGTTTAGCGGCCAGCTCCTACAATGAGCAGTTCTTC.

The chain couples TRBV4-1 to TRBJ1-2, with a possible D match to TRBD1 (5 bases). The CDR3 has 12 amino acids. Per germline, CDR1 MGHRA and CDR2 YSYEKL. V was shortened by 4 bases and J by 10 bases, with 13 bases between the two germline ends. The CDR3 DNA reads as TGCGCCAGCAGCCCAACCGGGACTTACTACACCTTC. It yields the protein CASSPTGTYYTF.

CDR3 sequence (DNA): TGTGCCAGCAGTTTCCACGGGATGAACACTGAAGCTTTCTTT. This codes for CASSFHGMNTEAFF. This chain uses TRBV27 with TRBJ1-1; D not certain. Looked up from germline, CDR1 is MNHEY and CDR2 is SMNVEV (reference sequence). Trimming left V 3 bases short and J 0 bases short, with 8 bases between. The CDR3 length is 14 residues.

This clonotype was seen a handful of times. V gene TRBV10-3 combines with J gene TRBJ1-1; D is unclear. The germline gives CDR1 ENHRY, CDR2 SYGVKD. The CDR3 loop spans 12 amino acids. V lost 8 bases to trimming and J lost 1 base, with 8 bases between them. The CDR3 DNA is TGTGCCATCCGAAAGCAGAACACTGAAGCTTTCTTT. Translated, it gives CAIRKQNTEAFF.

The chain combines TRBV4-1 with TRBJ2-5; D may be TRBD2 (7 bases). Germline V gene lookup returns CDR1 MGHRA and CDR2 YSYEKL. V lost 0 bases to trimming and J lost 6 bases, with 17 bases between them. The CDR3 consists of 16 residues. The CDR3 bases are TGCGCCAGCAGCCAAGAACTGAGGGGGGAGGGGAAGACCCAGTACTTC. This sequence encodes CASSQELRGEGKTQYF.

This clonotype was seen only a few times. The chain joins TRBV20-1 to TRBJ2-7; no reliable D call. Trimming cost V 0 bases and J 0 bases, with 12 bases left between them. The CDR3 sequence is 15 residues long. The germline V gene has CDR1 DFQATT and CDR2 SNEGSKA (reference sequence). The CDR3 here is CSARDLNGSSYEQYF. CDR3 bases: TGCAGTGCTAGAGATCTCAACGGGTCCTCCTACGAGCAGTACTTC.

This clonotype was seen ten or more times. V gene TRBV12-3 or TRBV12-4 combines with J gene TRBJ2-1; D gene uncertain. This CDR3 is built from 11 residues. V was pared by 3 bases and J by 14 bases, with 11 bases between. The CDR3 DNA is TGTGCCAGCAGTTTCGCCCAGGTCGAGTTCTTC. It specifies CASSFAQVEFF.

This clonotype has only a few counts. This rearrangement joins TRBV4-1 to TRBJ2-2; D may be TRBD2 (7 bases). This CDR3 has 16 residues. V was cut by 4 bases and J by 3 bases, with 15 bases left in between. The germline CDR1 and CDR2 sequences are MGHRA and YSYEKL. CDR3 amino acids: CASSPMSGGDTGELFF. The CDR3 nucleotides are TGCGCCAGCAGCCCCATGTCGGGGGGCGACACCGGGGAGCTGTTTTTT.

This clonotype was counted many times. This chain uses TRBV6-4 with TRBJ2-1; 7 positions agree with TRBD2. Looked up from germline, CDR1 is MRHNA and CDR2 is SNTAGT. This CDR3 has 14 amino acids. Trimming at V came to 2 bases and at J to 2 bases, leaving 0 bases not matched to a gene. The CDR3 region has the DNA TGTGCCAGCAGTGACGGGGGGGCCTACAATGAGCAGTTCTTC. Its translation is CASSDGGAYNEQFF.